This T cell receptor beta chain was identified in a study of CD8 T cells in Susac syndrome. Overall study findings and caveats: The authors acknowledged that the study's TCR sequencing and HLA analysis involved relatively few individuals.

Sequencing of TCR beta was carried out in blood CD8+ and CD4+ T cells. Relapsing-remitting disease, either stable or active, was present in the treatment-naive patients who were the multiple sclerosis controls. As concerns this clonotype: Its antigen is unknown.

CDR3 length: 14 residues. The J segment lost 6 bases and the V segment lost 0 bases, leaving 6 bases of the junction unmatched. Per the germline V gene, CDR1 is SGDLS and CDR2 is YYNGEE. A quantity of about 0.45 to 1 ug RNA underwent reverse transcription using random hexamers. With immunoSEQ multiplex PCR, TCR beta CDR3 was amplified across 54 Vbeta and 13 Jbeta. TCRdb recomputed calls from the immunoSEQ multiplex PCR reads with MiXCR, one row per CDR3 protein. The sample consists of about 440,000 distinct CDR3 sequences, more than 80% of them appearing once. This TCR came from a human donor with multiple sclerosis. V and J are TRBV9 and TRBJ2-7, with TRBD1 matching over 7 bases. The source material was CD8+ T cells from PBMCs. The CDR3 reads CASSVGQGRSEQYF. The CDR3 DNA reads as TGTGCCAGCAGCGTAGGACAGGGTCGGTCCGAGCAGTACTTC.